A single sample is the source of the 6 T cell receptor beta chains below, sequenced in a study of T cell responses to AZD1222 COVID-19 vaccine. Data came from immunoSEQ multiplex PCR; TCRdb stores just in-frame clones and leaves some out. In the table there are roughly 130,000 clones, 88% of which are singletons. The sample in question was peripheral blood, obtained on day 0 of MenACWY control vaccination. The receptors come from an adult in good health.

In this sample, this clone turned up once. The V call is TRBV7-2, the J call TRBJ2-1, with 8 nucleotides matching TRBD2. In germline, CDR1 is SGHTA, CDR2 FQGNSA. Trimming took 1 base from V and 5 from J; bases not matched to a gene: 4. This CDR3 comprises 15 residues. CDR3 nucleotide sequence: TGTGCCAGCAGCTTAGAATCACTAGCGGACAATGAGCAGTTCTTC. It is translated as CASSLESLADNEQFF.

Remarks on this clone: In the same sample, other DNA sequences code for this CDR3. The chain joins TRBV9 to TRBJ2-7; no firm D call. Per germline, CDR1 SGDLS and CDR2 YYNGEE. This CDR3 spans 14 amino acids. V lost 0 bases, J lost 0 bases, and 7 bases lay in between. The CDR3 bases are TGTGCCAGCAGCGTAGCGGATAGCTCCTACGAGCAGTACTTC. Translating gives CASSVADSSYEQYF.

This clone was seen more than once but under ten times. V usage is TRBV10-3 and J usage is TRBJ1-1; 10 bases agree with TRBD1. The length of the CDR3 is 16 residues. J was trimmed by 4 bases and V by 2 bases; bases with no gene match: 7. Germline V gene data show CDR1 as ENHRY and CDR2 as SYGVKD. The CDR3 protein is CAISETGQGIATEAFF. The CDR3 DNA is TGTGCCATCAGTGAGACGGGACAGGGGATCGCCACTGAAGCTTTCTTT.

The count of this clone is one. The chain links TRBV5-4 to TRBJ1-4, with TRBD1 matching 8 bases. This CDR3 comprises 15 residues. Trimming took 4 bases from V and 9 from J; bases not matched to a gene: 11. Germline V gene data show CDR1 as SGHNT and CDR2 as YYREEE (reference sequence). The DNA of the CDR3 is TGTGCCAGCAGCCCCAAGGCGGGACAGGACCAAAAACTGTTTTTT. Protein product: CASSPKAGQDQKLFF.

The chain couples TRBV3-1 (or the pseudogene TRBV3-2) to TRBJ1-1; 9 bases are shared with TRBD1. In germline, CDR1 is LGHDT, CDR2 YNNKEL (reference sequence). The CDR3 is 19 amino acids. Trimming removed 0 bases from V and 11 bases from J; junction bases left unmatched: 22. The CDR3 region has the DNA TGTGCCAGCAGCCAAGATCACCCCGGACAGGGGTCCGCGGGAGTGGAGGCTTTCTTT. Protein sequence: CASSQDHPGQGSAGVEAFF.

The chain carries TRBV9 and TRBJ2-5; 10 bases agree with TRBD1. The CDR3 runs 16 residues. Germline lookup yields CDR1 SGDLS and CDR2 YYNGEE. J was trimmed by 3 bases and V by 2 bases; bases with no gene match: 7. For the CDR3, the DNA is TGTGCCAGCAGCGTCGGGACAGGGGAGGGTGAAGAGACCCAGTACTTC. Translated, it gives CASSVGTGEGEETQYF.